A selection of T cell receptor beta chains follows, all from one sample in a study of technical replicates of blood from a few donors. Profiled with immunoSEQ multiplex PCR; TCRdb holds only in-frame clones, not every one. The sample records 75,000 or so clones, roughly 94% being singletons. The sequenced material came from T cells isolated from PBMCs. These receptors were taken from a human donor in good health. Each CDR3 is given with its conserved first and last residue. The D gene is left open where the match is weak. The listing skips clone size in some rows; elsewhere it reads once, few, many or a size class.

CDR3 length,clone size,J gene,V gene,D gene,CDR3 protein,CDR3 DNA
15,NA,TRBJ2-7,TRBV25-1,NA,CASSEYRGSSYEQYF,TGTGCCAGCAGTGAATATAGGGGGAGCTCCTACGAGCAGTACTTC
16,NA,TRBJ2-5,TRBV10-1,TRBD1,CASSEWRTGQLETQYF,TGCGCCAGCAGTGAGTGGAGGACAGGTCAACTGGAGACCCAGTACTTC
16,NA,TRBJ1-1,TRBV9,TRBD1,CASSAIVQGARAEAFF,TGTGCCAGCAGCGCAATTGTTCAGGGGGCGAGGGCTGAAGCTTTCTTT
13,NA,TRBJ2-1,TRBV28,NA,CASSGAVYNEQFF,TGTGCCAGCAGTGGGGCCGTCTACAATGAGCAGTTCTTC
14,NA,TRBJ1-5,TRBV6-5,NA,CASSRTKGFQPQHF,TGTGCCAGCAGTAGGACTAAGGGGTTTCAGCCCCAGCATTTT
17,NA,TRBJ1-2,TRBV6-1,NA,CASSEADRWGRGKGYTF,TGTGCCAGCAGTGAAGCAGATCGGTGGGGCAGGGGCAAGGGCTACACCTTC
13,NA,TRBJ1-1,TRBV19,NA,CASSLGRVTEAFF,TGTGCCAGTAGTCTAGGGAGGGTCACTGAAGCTTTCTTT
15,NA,TRBJ2-7,TRBV28,TRBD1,CASSIVQGVNNEQYF,TGTGCCAGCAGTATAGTACAGGGGGTGAATAACGAGCAGTACTTC
14,NA,TRBJ2-2,TRBV10-2,TRBD2,CASRQREDTGELFF,TGCGCCAGCAGGCAGCGGGAGGACACCGGGGAGCTGTTTTTT
16,NA,TRBJ2-3,TRBV4-1,TRBD2,CASSPRLAGAPDTQYF,TGCGCCAGCAGCCCCCGACTAGCGGGAGCCCCAGATACGCAGTATTTT
16,NA,TRBJ1-4,TRBV19,NA,CASSSITEATNEKLFF,TGTGCCAGTAGTAGTATTACAGAAGCAACTAATGAAAAACTGTTTTTT
17,NA,TRBJ1-2,TRBV28,NA,CASSLLLDRTSNYGYTF,TGTGCCAGCAGTTTGCTCCTTGACAGGACATCTAACTATGGCTACACCTTC
16,NA,TRBJ2-5,TRBV7-9,NA,CASSLVGSTSGETQYF,TGTGCCAGCAGCTTAGTCGGTTCAACCTCCGGGGAGACCCAGTACTTC
17,NA,TRBJ2-3,TRBV2,NA,CASSILPGDTWTDTQYF,TGTGCCAGCAGCATTTTGCCTGGGGACACATGGACAGATACGCAGTATTTT
13,NA,TRBJ2-1,TRBV2,TRBD2,CASKTSGSNEQFF,TGTGCCAGCAAAACTAGCGGGAGCAATGAGCAGTTCTTC
14,once,TRBJ2-3,TRBV28,NA,CASSPPLVTDTQYF,TGTGCCAGCTCCCCGCCACTAGTCACAGATACGCAGTATTTT
13,NA,TRBJ2-7,TRBV6-1,NA,CAGRSEAMSEQYF,TGTGCCGGGAGGAGCGAGGCAATGAGCGAGCAGTACTTC
16,NA,TRBJ2-7,TRBV5-3,NA,CARSSKTGPISTRQYF,TGTGCCAGAAGCTCAAAGACAGGTCCAATTTCTACGAGGCAGTACTTC
20,NA,TRBJ2-1,TRBV4-2,NA,CASSPLGKADAGPAYNEQFF,TGTGCCAGCAGCCCACTTGGGAAGGCCGACGCGGGGCCCGCCTACAATGAGCAGTTCTTC
16,NA,TRBJ2-3,TRBV5-6,TRBD1,CASSLSRDSHTDTQYF,TGTGCCAGCAGCTTGTCCCGGGACAGCCACACAGATACGCAGTATTTT
15,NA,TRBJ1-4,TRBV9,NA,CASSKETASNEKLFF,TGTGCCAGCAGCAAAGAGACAGCTTCTAATGAAAAACTGTTTTTT
12,NA,TRBJ2-7,TRBV14,NA,CASSQGRYEQYF,TGTGCCAGCAGCCAAGGCAGGTACGAGCAGTACTTC
14,NA,TRBJ1-2,TRBV11-2,NA,CASRPLGGNYGYTF,TGTGCCAGCAGGCCACTCGGGGGTAACTATGGCTACACCTTC
13,NA,TRBJ2-7,TRBV5-4,TRBD1,CASSEGAVYEQYF,TGTGCCAGCAGCGAGGGGGCCGTCTACGAGCAGTACTTC
12,NA,TRBJ2-4,TRBV5-1,NA,CASRDEENIQYF,TGCGCCAGCAGGGATGAGGAAAACATTCAGTACTTC
14,NA,TRBJ1-5,TRBV2,NA,CASSRQSSSQPQHF,TGTGCCAGCAGTAGACAGTCCTCAAGCCAGCCCCAGCATTTT
17,NA,TRBJ2-7,TRBV28,TRBD2,CASSPGLAGVGSYEQYF,TGTGCCAGCAGCCCGGGACTAGCGGGAGTCGGTTCCTACGAGCAGTACTTC
15,NA,TRBJ2-1,TRBV11-2,NA,CASSLQAGLYNEQFF,TGTGCCAGCAGCTTACAGGCGGGCCTCTACAATGAGCAGTTCTTC
18,NA,TRBJ2-7,TRBV27,TRBD2,CASSPRDRGLAGDHGEYF,TGTGCCAGCAGTCCCCGCGACAGGGGACTAGCGGGAGACCACGGGGAGTACTTC
15,NA,TRBJ1-5,TRBV27,NA,CASKEGTQSNQPQHF,TGTGCCAGCAAGGAAGGGACTCAAAGCAATCAGCCCCAGCATTTT
14,NA,TRBJ2-3,TRBV10-1,NA,CASSTDYSTDTQYF,TGCGCCAGCAGCACGGACTACTCCACAGATACGCAGTATTTT
17,NA,TRBJ2-7,TRBV27,TRBD1,CASSSSLGQGIPYEQYF,TGTGCCAGCAGTTCGTCATTGGGACAGGGGATCCCCTACGAGCAGTACTTC
13,NA,TRBJ2-5,TRBV5-1,TRBD2,CASSQRGRETQYF,TGCGCCAGCAGTCAGCGGGGCAGGGAGACCCAGTACTTC
15,NA,TRBJ2-2,TRBV10-1,NA,CASKDSFANTGELFF,TGCGCCAGCAAAGACAGCTTCGCGAACACCGGGGAGCTGTTTTTT
13,NA,TRBJ1-1,TRBV5-1,NA,CASSTVGSTEAFF,TGCGCCAGCAGCACCGTCGGGAGCACTGAAGCTTTCTTT
13,once,TRBJ1-2,TRBV7-2,TRBD1,CASSFDRDYGYTF,TGTGCCAGCAGCTTCGACAGGGACTATGGCTACACCTTC
16,NA,TRBJ1-3,TRBV18,NA,CASSPVTRGSGNTIYF,TGTGCCAGCTCACCAGTGACCAGGGGCTCTGGAAACACCATATATTTT
12,once,TRBJ2-7,TRBV4-1,NA,CASSQRFGEQYF,TGCGCCAGCAGCCAACGGTTCGGCGAGCAGTACTTC
14,NA,TRBJ2-5,TRBV11-2,TRBD2,CASSSPRGGETQYF,TGTGCCAGCAGCTCCCCAAGGGGAGGGGAGACCCAGTACTTC
14,NA,TRBJ2-3,TRBV6-5,TRBD1,CASRIPGGQDTQYF,TGTGCCAGCAGGATTCCAGGGGGACAGGATACGCAGTATTTT
14,once,TRBJ1-5,TRBV6-5,NA,CASRHRQSNQPQHF,TGTGCCAGCAGGCACAGACAAAGCAATCAGCCCCAGCATTTT
13,few,TRBJ1-1,TRBV6-1,TRBD1,CAIHTGVNTEAFF,TGTGCCATCCATACAGGGGTGAACACTGAAGCTTTCTTT
14,NA,TRBJ2-2,TRBV19,TRBD1,CASSLTGVTGELFF,TGTGCCAGTAGTCTTACAGGGGTGACCGGGGAGCTGTTTTTT
16,NA,TRBJ2-2,TRBV28,NA,CASSLWGLGHTGELFF,TGTGCCAGCAGTTTATGGGGGCTAGGACACACCGGGGAGCTGTTTTTT
11,NA,TRBJ1-5,TRBV6-1,NA,CASRTVQTQHF,TGTGCCAGCAGGACAGTTCAAACCCAGCATTTT
13,NA,TRBJ2-7,TRBV6-1,TRBD2,CASRGLRLAEQYF,TGTGCCAGCAGGGGGCTACGACTAGCGGAACAGTACTTC
12,NA,TRBJ1-6,TRBV7-3,TRBD1,CASSFLGGTLHF,TGTGCCAGCAGCTTTTTAGGGGGCACCCTCCACTTT
11,NA,TRBJ2-5,TRBV29-1,TRBD2,CGSGYQETQYF,TGCGGTAGCGGGTACCAAGAGACCCAGTACTTC
13,once,TRBJ2-5,TRBV27,NA,CASSLRRDETQYF,TGTGCCAGCAGTTTACGGAGGGACGAGACCCAGTACTTC
13,NA,TRBJ2-1,TRBV7-7,NA,CASSLGRLNEQFF,TGTGCTAGCAGCTTAGGCAGACTCAATGAGCAGTTCTTC
14,NA,TRBJ2-1,TRBV6-5,TRBD2,CASSLLAGDNEQFF,TGTGCCAGCAGTCTACTAGCGGGGGACAATGAGCAGTTCTTC
16,NA,TRBJ1-1,TRBV28,TRBD1,CASSPTRDRANTEAFF,TGTGCCAGCAGCCCTACAAGGGACAGAGCGAACACTGAAGCTTTCTTT
13,NA,TRBJ2-2,TRBV5-1,TRBD1,CASSAGQGGELFF,TGCGCCAGCAGCGCCGGACAGGGCGGGGAGCTGTTTTTT
11,NA,TRBJ1-4,TRBV5-1,NA,CASSRGGELFF,TGCGCCAGCAGCCGGGGGGGGGAACTGTTTTTT
15,NA,TRBJ2-7,TRBV4-1,TRBD1,CASSHPGTGIYEQYF,TGCGCCAGCAGCCACCCCGGGACAGGGATCTACGAGCAGTACTTC
16,once,TRBJ2-5,TRBV9,NA,CASSVDLTAYQETQYF,TGTGCCAGCAGCGTAGATCTGACAGCGTACCAAGAGACCCAGTACTTC
15,NA,TRBJ2-7,TRBV4-1,NA,CASSQARGVAYEQYF,TGCGCCAGCAGCCAGGCGCGGGGAGTTGCCTACGAGCAGTACTTC
13,NA,TRBJ2-3,TRBV4-1,NA,CASSPPAADTQYF,TGCGCCAGCAGCCCACCCGCAGCAGATACGCAGTATTTT
16,NA,TRBJ2-1,TRBV27,NA,CASSPFRSGIYNEQFF,TGTGCCAGCAGTCCTTTCCGGTCGGGAATCTACAATGAGCAGTTCTTC